This T cell receptor beta chain was captured by sequencing in a study of T cell responses to AZD1222 COVID-19 vaccine. Study-level findings and limits: Unmutated variant regions are reportedly targeted by nearly half of spike-specific TCRs. Baseline serology detected seropositivity in only six or seven AZD1222 recipients.

The assay was immunoSEQ multiplex PCR, and TCRdb's table has in-frame clones only and misses some. This sample has 150,000 to 200,000 clones, with roughly 94% found just once. On this clone itself: Its antigen is undetermined.

This receptor was obtained from an adult who received the AZD1222 COVID-19 vaccine. The source material was peripheral blood, sampled 28 days after the second AZD1222 dose.

CDR3 in amino acids: CASTPGTGGRQPQHF. The CDR3 region has the DNA TGTGCCAGCACCCCCGGGACAGGGGGCCGACAGCCCCAGCATTTT. This rearrangement joins TRBV6-2 or TRBV6-3 to TRBJ1-5; TRBD1 agrees at 12 bases. The J segment lost 7 bases and the V segment lost 7 bases, leaving 8 bases of the junction unmatched. This CDR3 spans 15 amino acids. Germline lookup yields CDR1 MNHEY and CDR2 SVGEGT.